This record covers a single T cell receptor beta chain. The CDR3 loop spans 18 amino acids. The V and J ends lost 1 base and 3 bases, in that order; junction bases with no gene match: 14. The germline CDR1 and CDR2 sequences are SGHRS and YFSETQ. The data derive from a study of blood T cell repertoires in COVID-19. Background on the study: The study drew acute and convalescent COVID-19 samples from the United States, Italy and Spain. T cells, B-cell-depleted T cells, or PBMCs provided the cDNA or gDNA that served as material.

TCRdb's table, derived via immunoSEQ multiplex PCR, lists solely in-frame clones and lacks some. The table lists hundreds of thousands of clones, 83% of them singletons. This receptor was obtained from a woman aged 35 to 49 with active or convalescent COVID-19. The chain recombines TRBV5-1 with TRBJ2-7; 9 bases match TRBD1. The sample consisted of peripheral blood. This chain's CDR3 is CASSLPLVLDRGVYEQYF. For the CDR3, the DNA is TGCGCCAGCAGCTTGCCACTGGTTCTCGACAGGGGGGTCTACGAGCAGTACTTC.